This T cell receptor (beta chain) was observed in a study of CD8+CD57+ T cells in acquired aplastic anemia. General study findings and limits: Sharing between patients and controls was observed for twenty-nine CD8+ CDR3 sequences.

Comment on this clonotype: Antigen specificity is unknown.

Patients sequenced had flow cytometry evidence of CD8+CD57+ cell expansion. Severe acquired aplastic anemia affected all patients. Prior therapy had not been administered to any patient at the time of blood sampling. The CDR3 has 14 amino acids. The ends were cut back, 3 bases at V and 0 bases at J, with 7 bases in the middle. Germline-derived CDR1 and CDR2 are SGHVS and FQNEAQ. CDR3 and TCR beta VDJ profiling relied on a genomic DNA template. TCRdb re-analysed the reads in MiXCR, keeping a single row per CDR3 protein. The sample consists of about 120,000 distinct CDR3 sequences, 45% to 60% of them appearing once.

The clonotype comes from a human donor with aplastic anemia. This sequence joins TRBV7-8 and TRBJ2-3, with D maybe TRBD1 (5 bases). Sequences were obtained from sorted CD4+, CD8+, or CD8+CD57+ T cells (not recorded which) from PBMCs. The CDR3 reads CASSLPGSTDTQYF. In nucleotides, the CDR3 is TGTGCCAGCAGCTTGCCAGGGAGCACAGATACGCAGTATTTT.